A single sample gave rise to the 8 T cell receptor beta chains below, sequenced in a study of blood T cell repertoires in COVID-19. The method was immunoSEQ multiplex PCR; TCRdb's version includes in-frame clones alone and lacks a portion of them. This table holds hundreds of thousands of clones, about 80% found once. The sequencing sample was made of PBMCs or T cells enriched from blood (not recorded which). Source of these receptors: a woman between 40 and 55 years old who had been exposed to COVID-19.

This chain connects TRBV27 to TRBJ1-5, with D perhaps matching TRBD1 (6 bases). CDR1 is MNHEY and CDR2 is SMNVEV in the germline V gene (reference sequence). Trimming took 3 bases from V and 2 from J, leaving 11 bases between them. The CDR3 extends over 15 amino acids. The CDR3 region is CASSFYRDGNQPQHF. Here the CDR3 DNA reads TGTGCCAGCAGTTTCTACAGGGACGGCAATCAGCCCCAGCATTTT.

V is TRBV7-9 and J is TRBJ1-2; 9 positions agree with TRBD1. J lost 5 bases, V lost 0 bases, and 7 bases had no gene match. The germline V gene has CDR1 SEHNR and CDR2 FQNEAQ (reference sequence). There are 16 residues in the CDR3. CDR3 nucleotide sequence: TGTGCCAGCAGCTTAGCGATACAGGGGGCAATTTATGGCTACACCTTC. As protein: CASSLAIQGAIYGYTF.

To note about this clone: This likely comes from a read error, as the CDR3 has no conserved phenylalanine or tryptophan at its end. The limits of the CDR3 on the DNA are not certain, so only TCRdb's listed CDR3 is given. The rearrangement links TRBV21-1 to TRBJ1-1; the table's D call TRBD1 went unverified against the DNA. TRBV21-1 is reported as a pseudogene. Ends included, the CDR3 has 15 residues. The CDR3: CASSKASGQGSFVGC.

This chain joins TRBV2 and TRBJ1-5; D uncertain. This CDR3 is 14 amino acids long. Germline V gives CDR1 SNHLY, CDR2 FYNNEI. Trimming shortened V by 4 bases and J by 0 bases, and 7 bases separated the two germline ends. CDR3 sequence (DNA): TGTGCCAGCAGTGGGCCCAGTAGCAATCAGCCCCAGCATTTT. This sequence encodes CASSGPSSNQPQHF. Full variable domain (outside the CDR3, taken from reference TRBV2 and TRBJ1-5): EPEVTQTPSHQVTQMGQEVILRCVPISNHLYFYWYRQILGQKVEFLVSFYNNEISEKSEIFDDQFSVERPDGSNFTLKIRSTKLEDSAMYFCASSGPSSNQPQHFGDGTRLSIL.

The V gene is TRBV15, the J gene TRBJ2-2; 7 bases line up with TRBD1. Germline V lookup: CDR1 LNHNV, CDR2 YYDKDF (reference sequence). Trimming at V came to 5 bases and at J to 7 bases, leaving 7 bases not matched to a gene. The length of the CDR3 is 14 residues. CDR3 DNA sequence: TGTGCCACCAGCCTCGGGACAGAGAGCGGGGAGCTGTTTTTT. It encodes CATSLGTESGELFF.

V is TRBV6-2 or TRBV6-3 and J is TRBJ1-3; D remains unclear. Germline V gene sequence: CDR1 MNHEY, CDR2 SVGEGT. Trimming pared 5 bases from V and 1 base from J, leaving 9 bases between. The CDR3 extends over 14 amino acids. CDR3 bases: TGTGCCAGCAGTACCGAGTGGTCTGGAAACACCATATATTTT. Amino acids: CASSTEWSGNTIYF.

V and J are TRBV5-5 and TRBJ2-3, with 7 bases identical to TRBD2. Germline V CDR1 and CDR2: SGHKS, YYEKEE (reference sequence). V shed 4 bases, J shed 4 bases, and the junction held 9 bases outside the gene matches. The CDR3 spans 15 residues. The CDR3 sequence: CASSPDGRVPDTQYF. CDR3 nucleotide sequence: TGTGCCAGCAGCCCAGATGGGAGGGTGCCAGATACGCAGTATTTT.

The CDR3 DNA reads TGCGCCAGCAGCCCCAGTAGGGGGCAGACTCCCTTGAACACTGAAGCTTTCTTT. Protein: CASSPSRGQTPLNTEAFF. The chain uses TRBV5-1 and TRBJ1-1; 7 bases line up with TRBD1. V trimming: 4 bases; J trimming: 0 bases; junction bases outside the gene matches: 15. Germline assignment: CDR1 SGHRS and CDR2 YFSETQ. CDR3 length equals 18 residues.